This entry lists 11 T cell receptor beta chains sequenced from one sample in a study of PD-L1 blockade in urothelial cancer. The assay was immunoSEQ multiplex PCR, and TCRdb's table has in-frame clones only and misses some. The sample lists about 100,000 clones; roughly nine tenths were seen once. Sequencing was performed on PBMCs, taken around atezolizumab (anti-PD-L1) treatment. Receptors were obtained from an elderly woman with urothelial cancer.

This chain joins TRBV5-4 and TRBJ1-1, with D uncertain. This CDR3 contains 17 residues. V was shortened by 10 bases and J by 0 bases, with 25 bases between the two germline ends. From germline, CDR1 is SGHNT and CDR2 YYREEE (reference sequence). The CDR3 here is CALYLVLGGGLNTEAFF. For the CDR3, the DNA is TGTGCCCTCTACCTAGTATTGGGCGGAGGGTTGAACACTGAAGCTTTCTTT.

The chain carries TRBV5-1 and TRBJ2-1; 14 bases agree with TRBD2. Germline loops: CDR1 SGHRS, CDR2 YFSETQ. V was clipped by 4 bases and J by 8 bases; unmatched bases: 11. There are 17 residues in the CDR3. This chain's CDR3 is CASSNQGTSGSGDEQFF. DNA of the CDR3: TGCGCCAGCAGCAACCAGGGGACTAGCGGGAGTGGGGATGAGCAGTTCTTC. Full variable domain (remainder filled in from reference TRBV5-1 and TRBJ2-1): KAGVTQTPRYLIKTRGQQVTLSCSPISGHRSVSWYQQTPGQGLQFLFEYFSETQRNKGNFPGRFSGRQFSNSRSEMNVSTLELGDSALYLCASSNQGTSGSGDEQFFGPGTRLTVL.

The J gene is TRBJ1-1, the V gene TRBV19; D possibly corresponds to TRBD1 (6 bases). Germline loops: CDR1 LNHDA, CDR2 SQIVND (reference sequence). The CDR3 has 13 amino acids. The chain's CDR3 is CASGAGDFAGAFF. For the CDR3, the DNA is TGTGCTTCTGGGGCAGGGGATTTCGCGGGAGCTTTCTTT.

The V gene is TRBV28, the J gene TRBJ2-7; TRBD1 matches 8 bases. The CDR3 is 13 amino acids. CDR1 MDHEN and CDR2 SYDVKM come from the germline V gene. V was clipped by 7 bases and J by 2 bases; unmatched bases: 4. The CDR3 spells CASTGTGPYEQYF. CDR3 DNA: TGTGCCAGCACGGGGACAGGTCCCTACGAGCAGTACTTC.

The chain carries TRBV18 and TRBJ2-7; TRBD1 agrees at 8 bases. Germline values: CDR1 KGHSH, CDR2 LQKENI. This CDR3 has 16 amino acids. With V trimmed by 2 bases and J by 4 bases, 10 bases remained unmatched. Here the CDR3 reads CASSPRDRDRSYEQYF. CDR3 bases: TGTGCCAGCTCACCAAGGGACCGGGACAGGTCGTACGAGCAGTACTTC.

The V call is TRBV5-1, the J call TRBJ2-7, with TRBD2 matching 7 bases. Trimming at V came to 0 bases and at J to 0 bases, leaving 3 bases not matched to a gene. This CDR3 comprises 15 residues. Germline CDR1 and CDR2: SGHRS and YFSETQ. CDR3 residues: CASSLVSGNSYEQYF. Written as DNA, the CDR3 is TGCGCCAGCAGCTTGGTGAGCGGGAACTCCTACGAGCAGTACTTC.

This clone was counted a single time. Here the CDR3 reads CASSNTGGTEAFF. CDR3 DNA sequence: TGTGCCAGTAGTAACACAGGGGGCACTGAAGCTTTCTTT. V usage is TRBV19 and J usage is TRBJ1-1, with 8 bases identical to TRBD1. This CDR3 comprises 13 residues. V lost 4 bases and J lost 4; bases outside the gene matches: 2. Per the germline V gene, CDR1 is LNHDA and CDR2 is SQIVND (reference sequence).

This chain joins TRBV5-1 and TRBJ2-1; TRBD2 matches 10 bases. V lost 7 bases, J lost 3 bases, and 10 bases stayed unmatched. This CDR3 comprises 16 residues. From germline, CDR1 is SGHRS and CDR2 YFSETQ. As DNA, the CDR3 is TGCGCCAGCGGGGGGGTCCTAGCGGGAGTCTACAATGAGCAGTTCTTC. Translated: CASGGVLAGVYNEQFF.

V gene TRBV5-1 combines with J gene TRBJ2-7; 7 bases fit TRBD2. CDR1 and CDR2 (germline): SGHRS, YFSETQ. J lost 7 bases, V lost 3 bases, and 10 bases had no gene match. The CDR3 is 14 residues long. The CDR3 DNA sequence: TGCGCCAGCAGCTGGGACCGCCCCGGGGGGGAGCAGTACTTC. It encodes CASSWDRPGGEQYF.

The CDR3 coding sequence is TGTGCCAGCAGCCGTCGGGACAGATCGTACGATGGCTACACCTTC. Residues: CASSRRDRSYDGYTF. The chain uses TRBV11-2 and TRBJ1-2; 7 bases agree with TRBD1. The length of the CDR3 is 15 residues. J gave up 6 bases and V 5 bases, and 12 bases lay outside the gene matches. Germline V gene sequence: CDR1 SGHAT, CDR2 FQNNGV.

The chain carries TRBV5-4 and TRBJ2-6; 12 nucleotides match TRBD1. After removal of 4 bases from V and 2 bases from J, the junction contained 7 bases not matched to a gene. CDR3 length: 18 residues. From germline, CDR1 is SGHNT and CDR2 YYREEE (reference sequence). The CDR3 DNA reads TGTGCCAGCAGCGCCCCGGGACAGGGGGCGCCTGGGGCCAACGTCCTGACTTTC. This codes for CASSAPGQGAPGANVLTF.